These 19 T cell receptor beta chains came from one sample sequenced in a study of Graves' ophthalmopathy and Graves' hyperthyroidism. Using RNA transcripts, the TCR beta CDR3 regions were amplified. HTBI primers primed a first-round RT-PCR, and a second-round multiplex PCR followed. In TCRdb, the multiplex PCR reads were re-called with MiXCR into one record per CDR3 protein. Among approximately 700,000 distinct CDR3 sequences, 35% to 45% were seen once, and the ten largest hold around 3%. The specimen was peripheral blood. The receptor source for this set is an adult man with Graves' ophthalmopathy.

The V and J genes are TRBV5-1 and TRBJ1-1, with 9 bases aligning to TRBD1. The ends lost 4 bases at V and 10 bases at J; junction bases unmatched: 20. Germline values: CDR1 SGHRS, CDR2 YFSETQ. The CDR3 is made up of 17 amino acids. CDR3 sequence: CASSGDREGSEGLAAFF. In DNA form, the CDR3 reads TGCGCCAGCAGCGGGGACAGGGAGGGGTCGGAGGGGCTTGCAGCTTTCTTT.

The V gene is TRBV7-8, the J gene TRBJ1-5; 7 bases line up with TRBD1. CDR1 is SGHVS and CDR2 is FQNEAQ in the germline V gene. The CDR3 has 15 amino acids. The V segment lost 4 bases and the J segment 2 bases; nucleotides outside the gene matches: 5. The CDR3: CASSSRTGGNQPQHF. CDR3 sequence (DNA): TGTGCCAGCAGCTCGCGGACAGGAGGCAATCAGCCCCAGCATTTT.

The genes are TRBV29-1 and TRBJ1-1, with D maybe TRBD1 (5 bases). Between the trimmed V and J ends, which lost 7 bases and 6 bases, there was a span of 9 bases. CDR1 SQVTM and CDR2 ANQGSEA come from the germline V gene. This CDR3 region has 10 residues. The CDR3 nucleotides read TGCAGCGCCATGGGGCCTGAAGCTTTCTTT. Its protein is CSAMGPEAFF.

The rearrangement joins TRBV7-9 to TRBJ2-6; D remains ambiguous. The CDR3 totals 14 residues. CDR1 is SEHNR, CDR2 FQNEAQ, per germline (reference sequence). With 5 bases removed from V and 11 bases from J, the gap between germline ends came to 16 bases. The CDR3 loop is CASSKVETDDVLTF. The CDR3 DNA follows: TGTGCCAGCAGCAAAGTGGAGACGGACGACGTCCTGACTTTC.

This clonotype was observed at least ten times. This rearrangement joins TRBV2 to TRBJ2-5; D is tentatively TRBD1 or TRBD2 (5 bases each). The V end was cut by 7 bases, the J end by 5 bases, with 17 bases between. The CDR3 has 14 amino acids. The germline gives CDR1 SNHLY, CDR2 FYNNEI. The CDR3 region has the DNA TGTGCCAGCAAAGGGGAACTGGGCGGGGAGACCCAGTACTTC. Amino acids: CASKGELGGETQYF.

For this clonotype: A much more abundant neighbour one base away suggests this may be a read error. This sequence joins TRBV29-1 and TRBJ2-5, with a tentative D call TRBD2 (5 bases). The CDR3 runs 15 residues. The germline V gene has CDR1 SQVTM and CDR2 ANQGSEA. V lost 2 bases, J lost 0 bases, and 13 bases lay in between. The CDR3 sequence is CSVEKGARDQETQYF. The CDR3 DNA is TGCAGCGTTGAAAAGGGAGCAAGAGACCAAGAGACCCAGTACTTC.

The CDR3 spells CASSLGFSGANVLTF. The CDR3 DNA reads as TGTGCCAGTAGTCTAGGGTTCTCTGGGGCCAACGTCCTGACTTTC. This sequence joins TRBV19 and TRBJ2-6, with D unclear. This CDR3 comprises 15 residues. Trimming left V 5 bases short and J 0 bases short, with 8 bases between. Per the germline V gene, CDR1 is LNHDA and CDR2 is SQIVND (reference sequence).

This clonotype has ten or more counts. J is TRBJ2-6 and V is TRBV2; D unresolved. CDR1 and CDR2 from the germline V gene are SNHLY and FYNNEI. The CDR3 spans 12 residues. Trimming left V 11 bases short and J 5 bases short, with 10 bases between. CDR3 in DNA: TGTGCCCTTTCCCGACGGGCCAACGTCCTGACTTTC. Translating gives CALSRRANVLTF.

In its sample, this clonotype was seen many times. This chain connects TRBV9 to TRBJ1-3; D gene ambiguous. The V and J ends lost 2 bases and 8 bases respectively, with 11 bases between them. The CDR3 loop spans 13 amino acids. CDR1 is SGDLS and CDR2 is YYNGEE in the germline V gene. The CDR3 loop is CASSVFGGDTIYF. The CDR3 nucleotides read TGTGCCAGCAGCGTCTTCGGCGGCGACACCATATATTTT.

The chain couples TRBV29-1 to TRBJ2-5; tentative D call: TRBD2 (5 bases). Germline-derived CDR1 and CDR2 are SQVTM and ANQGSEA. This CDR3 contains 14 residues. Trimming left V 7 bases short and J 5 bases short, with 20 bases between. CDR3 DNA: TGCAGCGCCTATGGGCGCGTTCGAGGGGAGACCCAGTACTTC. Encoded protein: CSAYGRVRGETQYF.

V gene TRBV7-9 combines with J gene TRBJ2-5, with D possibly TRBD2 on 7 matching bases. Germline V gene sequence: CDR1 SEHNR, CDR2 FQNEAQ (reference sequence). The CDR3 contains 16 residues. Trimming removed 5 bases at V and 14 bases at J, with 30 bases between. The CDR3, as DNA: TGTGCCAGCAGCCCGTGGGACACCAACACCGGGGGGCCTCAATACTTC. It translates to CASSPWDTNTGGPQYF.

Ten or more counts support this clonotype. The gene calls are TRBV7-6 and TRBJ1-5; 9 nucleotides agree with TRBD1. Germline V gene data show CDR1 as SGHVS and CDR2 as FNYEAQ. J was trimmed by 1 base and V by 1 base; bases with no gene match: 2. CDR3 length equals 16 residues. The CDR3 reads CASSLGTGASNQPQHF. The CDR3 DNA is TGTGCCAGCAGCTTAGGGACAGGGGCGAGCAATCAGCCCCAGCATTTT.

This clonotype was found a few times. The rearrangement joins TRBV11-2 to TRBJ1-6; 8 bases are shared with TRBD1. With 5 bases clipped from V and 11 bases from J, the junction kept 5 bases outside the gene matches. CDR1 SGHAT and CDR2 FQNNGV come from the germline V gene. This CDR3 contains 13 residues. Here the CDR3 reads CASSPGQGTPLHF. CDR3 DNA: TGTGCCAGCAGCCCTGGACAGGGAACACCCCTCCACTTT.

Comment on this clonotype: A much bigger clone sits one base away, suggesting this may be a read error. V and J are TRBV7-3 and TRBJ2-5, with D tentatively TRBD1 or TRBD2 (5 bases each). CDR3 length: 16 residues. The germline gives CDR1 SGHTA, CDR2 FQGTGA. This chain's CDR3 is CASSLVDRPGGETQYF. CDR3 bases: TGCGCCAGCAGCTTGGTCGACAGACCCGGCGGGGAGACCCAGTACTTC.

This clonotype appeared many times. The chain couples TRBV7-9 to TRBJ1-2; unclear D gene. The V gene's germline CDR1 is SEHNR and CDR2 FQNEAQ (reference sequence). V was trimmed by 5 bases and J by 3 bases, leaving 10 bases between them. The CDR3 sequence is 13 residues long. The CDR3 region is CASSPWSDYGYTF. The DNA of the CDR3 is TGTGCCAGCAGCCCGTGGTCGGACTATGGCTACACCTTC.

This clonotype was detected a few times. CDR3 sequence reads: CASSPTSRYPSSYEQYF. The CDR3 DNA is TGTGCCAGCAGTCCCACATCGCGGTATCCCAGCTCCTACGAGCAGTACTTC. The rearrangement joins TRBV27 to TRBJ2-7; no clear D gene. With 5 bases removed from V and 0 bases from J, the gap between germline ends came to 20 bases. Germline lookup yields CDR1 MNHEY and CDR2 SMNVEV (reference sequence). The CDR3 runs 17 residues.

This clonotype was seen many times. The chain has TRBV7-2 and TRBJ2-2; D perhaps matches TRBD1 (6 bases). Germline V lookup: CDR1 SGHTA, CDR2 FQGNSA. Deletions cut 4 bases from V and 1 base from J, with 10 bases between. This CDR3 region has 15 residues. CDR3 sequence reads: CASSYQGGNTGELFF. CDR3 DNA: TGTGCCAGCAGCTACCAAGGGGGGAACACCGGGGAGCTGTTTTTT.

This clonotype appeared many times. The rearrangement links TRBV6-6 to TRBJ1-6; D remains unclear. The germline V and J ends were trimmed by 7 bases and 10 bases, with 17 bases remaining between them. CDR3 length: 14 amino acids. CDR1 MNHNY and CDR2 SVGAGI come from the germline V gene (reference sequence). CDR3 nucleotide sequence: TGTGCCAGCACGACTCTACAGACTTTCTCACCCCTCCACTTT. This encodes CASTTLQTFSPLHF.

V gene TRBV7-2 combines with J gene TRBJ2-1; D is unclear. This CDR3 spans 13 amino acids. Trimming left V 5 bases short and J 5 bases short, with 10 bases between. Germline CDR1 is SGHTA and CDR2 is FQGNSA. The CDR3 DNA sequence: TGTGCCAGCAGCACCTACACGAACAATGAGCAGTTCTTC. It codes for CASSTYTNNEQFF.